Here is one T cell receptor (beta chain) with its context. Sequencing was performed with immunoSEQ multiplex PCR; in TCRdb, only in-frame clones are kept and a portion is missing. The profile shows approximately 40,000 clones, more than 90% of them singletons. These data originate in a study of T cell changes during pregnancy in multiple sclerosis. V was shortened by 3 bases and J by 7 bases, with 9 bases between the two germline ends. This CDR3 has 12 amino acids. Germline-derived CDR1 and CDR2 are SGHAT and FQNNGV. The clonotype was recovered from a female donor with multiple sclerosis, enrolled in a pregnancy study. This chain joins TRBV11-2 and TRBJ1-1, with D possibly being TRBD1 (5 bases). Material: CD8+ T cells from peripheral blood mononuclear cells, obtained after pregnancy. The CDR3 region has the DNA TGTGCCAGCAGCTTCAGGGTCGGTGAAGCTTTCTTT. Translated, it gives CASSFRVGEAFF.